The 14 T cell receptor beta chains presented below share a single source sample, sequenced in a study of identical twins. TCRdb recomputed calls from the 5' RACE reads with MiXCR, one row per CDR3 protein. The table lists a few hundred thousand distinct CDR3 sequences, 15% to 20% of them singletons. Material for sequencing was naive T cells sorted from blood. The receptor source for this set is a middle-aged man in good health.

A note on this clonotype: This may be a read error: a much more frequent sequence differs by one nucleotide. The chain is built from TRBV20-1 and TRBJ1-6; TRBD1 aligns across 7 bases. Per germline, CDR1 DFQATT and CDR2 SNEGSKA (reference sequence). The CDR3 contains 13 residues. Trimming cost V 6 bases and J 9 bases; bases outside gene matches: 8. The CDR3 nucleotides are TGCAGTGCCCAGACAGGGTTCGTTTCACCCCTCCACTTT. Translation gives CSAQTGFVSPLHF.

The V gene is TRBV21-1, the J gene TRBJ2-5; the table's D call TRBD1 went unverified against the DNA. TRBV21-1 counts as a pseudogene. This CDR3 is built from 14 residues. The CDR3 DNA sequence: TGTGCCAGCAAAGTGTCACCGGAGCCAGAGACCCAGTACTTC. Translated: CASKVSPEPETQYF.

The V gene is TRBV28, the J gene TRBJ2-1, with 12 bases aligning to TRBD1. V was pared by 2 bases and J by 8 bases, with 10 bases of the junction left unmatched. Germline-derived CDR1 and CDR2 are MDHEN and SYDVKM. The length of the CDR3 is 17 residues. CDR3 sequence (DNA): TGTGCCAGCAGTTTAGCCGTCGGGGGACAGGGGGCGGATGAGCAGTTCTTC. It yields the protein CASSLAVGGQGADEQFF.

This clonotype occurred many times. The J gene is TRBJ2-2, the V gene TRBV7-2, with TRBD2 matching over 7 bases. This CDR3 has 14 amino acids. Germline V lookup: CDR1 SGHTA, CDR2 FQGNSA. V was pared by 5 bases and J by 4 bases, with 4 bases of the junction left unmatched. CDR3 amino acids: CASSVGGSTGELFF. CDR3 coding DNA: TGTGCCAGCAGCGTTGGCGGGAGCACCGGGGAGCTGTTTTTT.

At least ten counts were recorded for this clonotype. The chain carries TRBV19 and TRBJ1-1; tentative D call: TRBD1 (5 bases). V was clipped by 4 bases and J by 5 bases, with 11 bases between them. CDR1 and CDR2 from the germline V gene are LNHDA and SQIVND (reference sequence). This CDR3 has 13 residues. The CDR3 loop reads CASSKGRGTEAFF. CDR3 DNA sequence: TGTGCCAGTAGTAAAGGACGGGGGACTGAAGCTTTCTTT.

This clonotype was recorded many times. CDR3 region: CAISGVSEGTDTQYF. As DNA, the CDR3 is TGTGCCATCAGTGGGGTTAGCGAAGGCACAGATACGCAGTATTTT. The chain couples TRBV10-3 to TRBJ2-3, with D perhaps TRBD2 (5 bases). Trimming pared 4 bases from V and 1 base from J, leaving 12 bases between. The CDR3 runs to 15 residues. In germline, CDR1 is ENHRY, CDR2 SYGVKD.

This clonotype was counted a single time. The chain couples TRBV28 to TRBJ1-1; no clear D. The V end lost 3 bases, the J end lost 4 bases, and 27 bases lay between the germline ends. CDR1 and CDR2 (germline): MDHEN, SYDVKM. The CDR3 covers 19 residues. The CDR3 sequence is CASSFGIAGLWERATEAFF. CDR3 nucleotide sequence: TGTGCCAGCAGTTTTGGGATTGCCGGACTCTGGGAGAGGGCCACTGAAGCTTTCTTT.

The CDR3 here is CASSQGGAYEQYF. CDR3 coding DNA: TGTGCCAGCAGCCAGGGCGGGGCCTACGAGCAGTACTTC. This chain connects TRBV3-1 to TRBJ2-7; D may be TRBD2 (6 bases). V gave up 3 bases and J gave up 2 bases, with 8 bases separating them. The germline CDR1 and CDR2 sequences are LGHDT and YNNKEL (reference sequence). CDR3 length: 13 amino acids.

This clonotype came up many times. A read error may produce the germline difference seen at one junction end. The chain recombines TRBV24-1 with TRBJ2-1; 14 nucleotides match TRBD2. This CDR3 region has 15 residues. Per germline, CDR1 KGHDR and CDR2 SFDVKD. CDR3 DNA: TGTGCCACCGCGACTAGCGGGAGGGCCTATAATGAGCAGTTCTTC. Protein product: CATATSGRAYNEQFF.

The chain is built from TRBV19 and TRBJ2-1, with 14 bases fitting TRBD2. Trimming removed 1 base from V and 8 bases from J; junction bases left unmatched: 13. Germline values: CDR1 LNHDA, CDR2 SQIVND (reference sequence). The CDR3 loop spans 19 amino acids. The chain's CDR3 is CASSIGPPGLAGESDEQFF. CDR3 coding DNA: TGTGCCAGTAGTATAGGGCCTCCGGGACTAGCGGGAGAGTCGGATGAGCAGTTCTTC.

This clonotype came up once. The CDR3 is CASNSEGVYNEQFF. The CDR3 DNA reads as TGTGCCAGCAACTCAGAGGGGGTCTACAATGAGCAGTTCTTC. The chain has TRBV9 and TRBJ2-1, with D maybe TRBD1 (6 bases). From germline, CDR1 is SGDLS and CDR2 YYNGEE. With 6 bases removed from V and 3 bases from J, the gap between germline ends came to 13 bases. The CDR3 runs to 14 residues.

DNA for the CDR3: TGCAGTGCTAGAGATCCGGCGTTTAGCAATCAGCCCCAGCATTTT. As protein: CSARDPAFSNQPQHF. The chain uses TRBV20-1 and TRBJ1-5; unclear D gene. This CDR3 is 15 amino acids long. The germline V gene encodes CDR1 DFQATT and CDR2 SNEGSKA (reference sequence). V was trimmed by 0 bases and J by 0 bases, leaving 9 bases between them.

V and J are TRBV6-5 and TRBJ1-2; D perhaps matches TRBD1 (5 bases). Deletions cut 4 bases from V and 8 bases from J, with 14 bases between. The CDR3 is 13 residues long. CDR1 MNHEY and CDR2 SVGAGI come from the germline V gene. The CDR3 loop reads CASSLAGNSGYTF. DNA of the CDR3: TGTGCCAGCAGTTTAGCAGGGAATTCGGGCTACACCTTC.

The chain is built from TRBV6-1 and TRBJ1-1, with D tentatively TRBD1 (6 bases). Trimming removed 6 bases at V and 0 bases at J, with 11 bases between. The germline gives CDR1 MNHNS, CDR2 SASEGT. The CDR3 contains 14 residues. The CDR3 region has the DNA TGTGCCAGCAGGGACAGACACATGAACACTGAAGCTTTCTTT. It yields the protein CASRDRHMNTEAFF.